The clone carrying this T cell receptor beta chain was counted a few times. The target antigen is unknown. Those with chemo-refractory metastatic non-small-cell lung cancer were treated with focal radiation combined with CTLA-4 blockade using ipilimumab. Assay: immunoSEQ multiplex PCR; the TCRdb copy retains only in-frame clones and omits some. The sample lists 55,000 to 80,000 clones, approximately 80% seen once, with 4.4% in the top ten. The sample belongs to a study of radiotherapy plus CTLA-4 blockade in lung cancer. Study at large: Overall, 18% of patients showed an objective response, while over 30% attained disease control.

Germline loops: CDR1 SGDLS, CDR2 YYNGEE. The CDR3 sequence is 14 residues long. The ends were cut back, 0 bases at V and 4 bases at J, with 9 bases in the middle. Findings of the study overall: Response, reportedly, was best predicted by interferon-beta along with early blood T cell clone dynamics. There was expansion of tumor-derived TCR clones in blood after radiotherapy plus ipilimumab.

Specimen: peripheral blood, collected from a patient treated with radiotherapy plus ipilimumab. The TCR originated in a human donor with non-small cell lung cancer who had a complete response to radiotherapy plus ipilimumab. V usage is TRBV9 and J usage is TRBJ2-3; no clear D. As DNA, the CDR3 is TGTGCCAGCAGCGTAGAGGTCGCTTCAGATACGCAGTATTTT. It is translated as CASSVEVASDTQYF.